These 8 T cell receptor beta chains share one sample of origin, sequenced in a study of T-cell reconstitution after alpha-beta-depleted transplantation in children. The TCRbeta library incorporated unique molecular identifiers. TCRdb reanalysed the PCR reads using MiXCR and keeps one entry per CDR3 protein. The sample shows under 350,000 distinct CDR3 sequences, more than 9% of them seen only once. This specimen was PBMCs from the stem cell graft donor, taken from the stem cell graft. The origin of the receptors is a human donor who donated a stem cell graft to a child with SCID.

The CDR3: CASSLDSLYYEQYF. The CDR3 DNA reads as TGTGCCAGCAGCTTGGACTCGCTCTACTACGAGCAGTACTTC. V usage is TRBV5-5 and J usage is TRBJ2-7; D uncertain. V was clipped by 0 bases and J by 3 bases, with 10 bases between them. The germline CDR1 and CDR2 sequences are SGHKS and YYEKEE (reference sequence). The CDR3 runs to 14 residues.

This clonotype turned up a few times. The chain carries TRBV27 and TRBJ2-7; either TRBD1 or TRBD2 may supply D (5 bases each). V lost 5 bases and J lost 6, with 17 bases in between. The germline V gene has CDR1 MNHEY and CDR2 SMNVEV (reference sequence). CDR3 size: 14 residues. The CDR3 DNA sequence: TGTGCCAGCAGTCCCATTGGGGGACGGGTCGAGCAGTACTTC. Its translation is CASSPIGGRVEQYF.

This clonotype was seen at least ten times. The chain combines TRBV7-3 with TRBJ2-1, with D tentatively TRBD2 (6 bases). This CDR3 region has 16 residues. Germline lookup yields CDR1 SGHTA and CDR2 FQGTGA. With 2 bases removed from V and 9 bases from J, the gap between germline ends came to 20 bases. This CDR3 reads CASSLLAGSGASEQFF. The CDR3, as DNA: TGTGCCAGCAGCTTATTGGCAGGGTCGGGAGCAAGTGAGCAGTTCTTC. The entire variable domain, with the rest obtained from reference TRBV7-3 and TRBJ2-1, is as follows: GAGVSQTPSNKVTEKGKYVELRCDPISGHTALYWYRQSLGQGPEFLIYFQGTGAADDSGLPNDRFFAVRPEGSVSTLKIQRTERGDSAVYLCASSLLAGSGASEQFFGPGTRLTVL.

This clonotype has a count of ten or more. The gene calls are TRBV5-1 and TRBJ2-1; 9 nucleotides align to TRBD2. Trimming took 8 bases from V and 6 from J; bases not matched to a gene: 6. The germline gives CDR1 SGHRS, CDR2 YFSETQ. CDR3 length equals 13 residues. CDR3 sequence: CASSLAGFNEQFF. The CDR3, as DNA: TGCGCCAGTTCGCTAGCGGGGTTCAATGAGCAGTTCTTC. Full variable domain (outside the CDR3, taken from reference TRBV5-1 and TRBJ2-1): KAGVTQTPRYLIKTRGQQVTLSCSPISGHRSVSWYQQTPGQGLQFLFEYFSETQRNKGNFPGRFSGRQFSNSRSEMNVSTLELGDSALYLCASSLAGFNEQFFGPGTRLTVL.

The chain employs TRBV12-5 and TRBJ2-2; TRBD1 is a possible D gene (6 bases). Germline CDR1 reads LGHNT; CDR2 reads FRNRAP. This CDR3 is 15 amino acids long. The ends were cut back, 6 bases at V and 3 bases at J, with 14 bases in the middle. The CDR3, as DNA: TGTGCTAGTGGCTTCAGGGCAGGGGACACCGGGGAGCTGTTTTTT. Its protein is CASGFRAGDTGELFF.

This clonotype was counted many times. J is TRBJ1-6 and V is TRBV6-5, with TRBD1 matching over 7 bases. The germline V gene has CDR1 MNHEY and CDR2 SVGAGI. CDR3 length equals 17 residues. V lost 0 bases to trimming and J lost 7 bases; unmatched junction nucleotides: 9. In nucleotides, the CDR3 is TGTGCCAGCAGTTACTCGAGGGGGCCCGTTTGGAATTCACCCCTCCACTTT. It yields the protein CASSYSRGPVWNSPLHF.

This clonotype was counted between two and nine times. The CDR3 DNA sequence: TGTGCCAGCAGCCCGCGACAGGGCACCTACGAGCAGTACTTC. This gives the protein CASSPRQGTYEQYF. This chain links TRBV11-3 with TRBJ2-7, with TRBD1 matching 7 bases. Germline V gives CDR1 SGHNT, CDR2 YENEEA. This CDR3 comprises 14 residues. V lost 5 bases to trimming and J lost 2 bases; unmatched junction nucleotides: 6.

This chain connects TRBV5-6 to TRBJ2-5, with 7 bases aligning to TRBD1. Losses at the gene ends were 9 bases for V and 5 bases for J; bases not matched to a gene: 25. This CDR3 comprises 18 residues. Germline V gene data show CDR1 as SGHDT and CDR2 as YYEEEE. As DNA, the CDR3 is TGTGCCACCCGAGAGACCGGAGTACCGGGACAGTCGGGGGAGACCCAGTACTTC. It translates to CATRETGVPGQSGETQYF.